The 24 T cell receptor beta chains reported below all come from one sample, sequenced in a study of cytomegalovirus exposure and HLA in healthy donors. The PCR was carried out with 60 Vbeta primers and 13 Jbeta primers. Data came from immunoSEQ multiplex PCR; TCRdb stores just in-frame clones and leaves some out. The table includes under 130,000 clones, roughly 80% detected once. Input material: PBMCs. These receptors came from a woman in her thirties or forties in good health and CMV-seropositive.

The chain uses TRBV19 and TRBJ1-1; no definite D call. The V end was cut by 3 bases, the J end by 0 bases, with 11 bases between. The CDR3 extends over 15 amino acids. From germline, CDR1 is LNHDA and CDR2 SQIVND (reference sequence). The CDR3 spells CASSIRLGVNTEAFF. The CDR3 DNA reads as TGTGCCAGTAGTATCCGACTCGGGGTGAACACTGAAGCTTTCTTT.

The CDR3 DNA sequence: TGTGCCAGCAGCCTCGGGACTAGCGGGGGAAACACAGATACGCAGTATTTT. Residues: CASSLGTSGGNTDTQYF. The V and J genes are TRBV7-8 and TRBJ2-3, with 14 bases identical to TRBD2. V was pared by 5 bases and J by 2 bases, with 6 bases of the junction left unmatched. CDR3 length: 17 residues. From germline, CDR1 is SGHVS and CDR2 FQNEAQ.

This chain joins TRBV4-3 and TRBJ2-3; D is unclear. With 0 bases removed from V and 3 bases from J, the gap between germline ends came to 16 bases. Germline CDR1 reads LGHNA; CDR2 reads YSLEER. There are 17 residues in the CDR3. In DNA form, the CDR3 reads TGCGCCAGCAGCCAAGAGTACAGCCGCATTGGGACAGATACGCAGTATTTT. It encodes CASSQEYSRIGTDTQYF.

The chain couples TRBV5-1 to TRBJ2-1; a weak D match, TRBD2 (6 bases). Trimming left V 10 bases short and J 13 bases short, with 18 bases between. Per the germline V gene, CDR1 is SGHRS and CDR2 is YFSETQ. CDR3 length: 11 amino acids. CDR3 sequence: CARFSGTYQFF. In nucleotides, the CDR3 is TGCGCCCGATTCTCAGGGACTTACCAGTTCTTC.

The chain combines TRBV7-9 with TRBJ2-1; the match to TRBD2 covers 8 bases. CDR1 and CDR2 from the germline V gene are SEHNR and FQNEAQ (reference sequence). This CDR3 is built from 15 residues. V gave up 1 base and J gave up 6 bases; unmatched junction bases: 5. The CDR3 reads CASSLVAGGPNEQFF. In nucleotides, the CDR3 is TGTGCCAGCAGCTTAGTTGCGGGGGGCCCCAATGAGCAGTTCTTC.

The chain carries TRBV6-6 and TRBJ1-5; tentative D call: TRBD1 (6 bases). Germline assignment: CDR1 MNHNY and CDR2 SVGAGI (reference sequence). V was pared by 2 bases and J by 6 bases, with 17 bases between. The CDR3 has 16 amino acids. The CDR3 DNA is TGTGCCAGCAGTTACCTCCTCAGGGGATCGTCTCAGCCCCAGCATTTT. It translates to CASSYLLRGSSQPQHF.

J is TRBJ1-5 and V is TRBV27; D ambiguous. CDR1 is MNHEY, CDR2 SMNVEV, per germline (reference sequence). V gave up 5 bases and J gave up 6 bases, with 32 bases separating them. This CDR3 contains 20 residues. DNA for the CDR3: TGTGCCAGCAGTCCGGGAAGTCCCAGATTTTCTTCACGAAGGAGTCAGCCCCAGCATTTT. Its protein product is CASSPGSPRFSSRRSQPQHF.

The rearrangement links TRBV19 to TRBJ1-1; D gene uncertain. V dropped 6 bases and J dropped 0 bases, with 11 bases sitting between them. Per germline, CDR1 LNHDA and CDR2 SQIVND (reference sequence). The CDR3 has 14 amino acids. This CDR3 reads CASRPSQMNTEAFF. The CDR3 DNA reads as TGTGCCAGTAGACCGTCACAGATGAACACTGAAGCTTTCTTT.

This clone was counted only a few times. The V call is TRBV7-9, the J call TRBJ2-2, with a possible D match to TRBD2 (6 bases). Trimming removed 5 bases from V and 5 bases from J, with 12 bases in between. In germline, CDR1 is SEHNR, CDR2 FQNEAQ (reference sequence). This CDR3 comprises 14 residues. CDR3 sequence: CASSREVWTGELFF. The CDR3 DNA follows: TGTGCCAGCAGCAGGGAGGTGTGGACCGGGGAGCTGTTTTTT.

The chain links TRBV2 to TRBJ1-1, with TRBD1 matching over 7 bases. V lost 3 bases, J lost 6 bases, and 4 bases stayed unmatched. The CDR3 has 13 residues. Germline CDR1 reads SNHLY; CDR2 reads FYNNEI. The CDR3 DNA reads TGTGCCAGCAGTGACCCAGGGGGAGCTGAAGCTTTCTTT. Amino acids: CASSDPGGAEAFF. Variable domain in full (rest from reference TRBV2 and TRBJ1-1): EPEVTQTPSHQVTQMGQEVILRCVPISNHLYFYWYRQILGQKVEFLVSFYNNEISEKSEIFDDQFSVERPDGSNFTLKIRSTKLEDSAMYFCASSDPGGAEAFFGQGTRLTVV.

This chain connects TRBV7-9 to TRBJ2-7; D may be TRBD2 (5 bases). CDR1 is SEHNR, CDR2 FQNEAQ, per germline (reference sequence). The CDR3 extends over 15 amino acids. With 0 bases removed from V and 5 bases from J, the gap between germline ends came to 14 bases. CDR3 sequence (DNA): TGTGCCAGCAGCTTAGCCCGGGCCCCCGGGAACGAGCAGTACTTC. Translating gives CASSLARAPGNEQYF. The variable domain in full, with the rest retrieved from reference TRBV7-9 and TRBJ2-7, is DTGVSQNPRHKITKRGQNVTFRCDPISEHNRLYWYRQTLGQGPEFLTYFQNEAQLEKSRLLSDRFSAERPKGSFSTLEIQRTEQGDSAMYLCASSLARAPGNEQYFGPGTRLTVT.

V usage is TRBV6-1 and J usage is TRBJ2-4; TRBD2 matches at 7 bases. V dropped 2 bases and J dropped 1; count of bases not matched to a gene: 8. Germline CDR1 MNHNS, CDR2 SASEGT. The CDR3 totals 17 residues. The CDR3 spells CASSEWSGMGAKNIQYF. The DNA of the CDR3 is TGTGCCAGCAGTGAATGGAGCGGGATGGGGGCCAAAAACATTCAGTACTTC.

The V and J genes are TRBV6-5 and TRBJ1-2; a possible D gene is TRBD1 (6 bases). Germline V gene sequence: CDR1 MNHEY, CDR2 SVGAGI. This CDR3 region has 15 residues. Trimming removed 5 bases from V and 5 bases from J, with 18 bases in between. DNA for the CDR3: TGTGCCAGCAGTCCCCGTCGGACAGTCCAATATGGCTACACCTTC. Amino acids: CASSPRRTVQYGYTF.

The V gene is TRBV28, the J gene TRBJ1-1; D remains unclear. Trimming left V 6 bases short and J 1 base short, with 6 bases between. This CDR3 contains 12 residues. The V gene's germline CDR1 is MDHEN and CDR2 SYDVKM. CDR3 DNA: TGTGCCAGCAGCCTTAGGAACACTGAAGCTTTCTTT. It is translated as CASSLRNTEAFF.

This clone appeared once. The rearrangement uses TRBV6-1 and TRBJ2-7; 8 positions agree with TRBD2. The V and J ends lost 6 bases and 0 bases, in that order; junction bases with no gene match: 4. CDR3 length equals 14 residues. Looked up from germline, CDR1 is MNHNS and CDR2 is SASEGT. The CDR3 protein is CASRSGSRSYEQYF. In DNA form, the CDR3 reads TGTGCCAGCAGGAGCGGGAGCCGCTCCTACGAGCAGTACTTC.

V gene TRBV4-3 combines with J gene TRBJ2-2; 7 bases are a match to TRBD2. V was pared by 1 base and J by 5 bases, with 4 bases of the junction left unmatched. The CDR3 is made up of 15 amino acids. The V gene's germline CDR1 is LGHNA and CDR2 YSLEER. The CDR3 DNA follows: TGCGCCAGCAGCCAAGCTTCGGGGGGAACCGGGGAGCTGTTTTTT. The encoded protein is CASSQASGGTGELFF.

V gene TRBV27 combines with J gene TRBJ2-7; 7 bases map to TRBD1. Per the germline V gene, CDR1 is MNHEY and CDR2 is SMNVEV (reference sequence). There are 14 residues in the CDR3. V trimming: 5 bases; J trimming: 6 bases; junction bases outside the gene matches: 10. The CDR3 region has the DNA TGTGCCAGCAGTCCCGGACAGGTTTTAGGCGAGCAGTACTTC. Residues: CASSPGQVLGEQYF.

As regards this clone: An end of the junction does not agree with germline; a read error may underlie this. This sequence joins TRBV7-9 and TRBJ1-2, with D perhaps TRBD1 (6 bases). This CDR3 is 15 amino acids long. The germline V gene has CDR1 SEHNR and CDR2 FQNEAQ (reference sequence). The CDR3 DNA follows: TGTTCCAGCAGCTTAGGCCAGGGGATAGGTTATGGCTACACCTTC. Its protein product is CSSSLGQGIGYGYTF.

The chain combines TRBV7-9 with TRBJ2-1; TRBD2 aligns across 8 bases. The CDR3 consists of 16 residues. Germline loops: CDR1 SEHNR, CDR2 FQNEAQ (reference sequence). J was trimmed by 2 bases and V by 5 bases; bases with no gene match: 8. CDR3 sequence (DNA): TGTGCCAGCAGCAGTCTAGCGGGTCCCGCCTACAATGAGCAGTTCTTC. Translated: CASSSLAGPAYNEQFF.

The CDR3 region is CASSLYGRRRTDTQYF. CDR3 sequence (DNA): TGTGCCAGCAGCTTATACGGGAGGCGTCGCACAGATACGCAGTATTTT. V is TRBV7-9 and J is TRBJ2-3, with 7 bases matching TRBD2. CDR1 SEHNR and CDR2 FQNEAQ come from the germline V gene (reference sequence). Trimming removed 2 bases from V and 1 base from J; junction bases left unmatched: 6. This CDR3 has 16 amino acids.

Only one count was recorded for this clone. V and J are TRBV18 and TRBJ2-2, with 7 bases lining up with TRBD1. Unmatched junction bases numbered 8, after V lost 6 bases and J lost 1 base. Per germline, CDR1 KGHSH and CDR2 LQKENI. The CDR3 consists of 16 residues. The CDR3 sequence is CASSPKDRLNTGELFF. Here the CDR3 DNA reads TGTGCCAGCTCCCCGAAGGACAGGCTGAACACCGGGGAGCTGTTTTTT.

This clone was seen a handful of times. V usage is TRBV28 and J usage is TRBJ2-7, with 8 nucleotides matching TRBD2. Germline CDR1 and CDR2: MDHEN and SYDVKM. The CDR3 runs to 15 residues. V was clipped by 8 bases and J by 3 bases; unmatched bases: 12. The CDR3 region is CASSFRSGGHYEQYF. The CDR3 coding sequence is TGTGCCAGCTCGTTCAGAAGCGGGGGCCACTACGAGCAGTACTTC.

The chain carries TRBV5-1 and TRBJ2-1, with 10 bases matching TRBD2. This CDR3 is 17 amino acids long. V trimming: 0 bases; J trimming: 0 bases; junction bases outside the gene matches: 3. Germline loops: CDR1 SGHRS, CDR2 YFSETQ. The CDR3 loop is CASSLVASGSSYNEQFF. CDR3 DNA sequence: TGCGCCAGCAGCTTGGTGGCTAGCGGGAGCTCCTACAATGAGCAGTTCTTC.

In its sample, this clone was seen once. The chain combines TRBV7-9 with TRBJ1-1; 8 bases are a match to TRBD1. CDR1 is SEHNR and CDR2 is FQNEAQ in the germline V gene (reference sequence). CDR3 length equals 17 residues. The V and J ends lost 5 bases and 0 bases, in that order; junction bases with no gene match: 11. CDR3 loop: CASSGAYPGQVNTEAFF. Written as DNA, the CDR3 is TGTGCCAGCAGCGGCGCATATCCGGGACAGGTGAACACTGAAGCTTTCTTT.